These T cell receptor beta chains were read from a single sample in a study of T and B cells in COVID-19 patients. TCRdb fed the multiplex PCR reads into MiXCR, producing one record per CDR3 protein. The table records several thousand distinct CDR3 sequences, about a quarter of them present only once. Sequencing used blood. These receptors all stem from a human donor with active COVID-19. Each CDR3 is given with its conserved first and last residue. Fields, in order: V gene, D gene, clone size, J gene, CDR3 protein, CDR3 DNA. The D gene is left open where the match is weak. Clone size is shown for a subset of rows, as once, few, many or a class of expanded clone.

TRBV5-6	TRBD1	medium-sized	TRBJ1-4	CASSLGTGSFTNEKLFF	TGTGCCAGCAGCCTGGGGACAGGGTCGTTTACTAATGAAAAACTGTTTTTT
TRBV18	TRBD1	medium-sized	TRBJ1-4	CASSPLQGGDEKLFF	TGTGCCAGCTCACCACTGCAGGGGGGAGATGAAAAACTGTTTTTT
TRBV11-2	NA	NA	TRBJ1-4	CASSFPRGTTNEKLFF	TGTGCCAGCAGCTTCCCCCGAGGTACAACTAATGAAAAACTGTTTTTT
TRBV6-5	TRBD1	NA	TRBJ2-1	CASSYSRGQYNEQFF	TGTGCCAGCAGTTACTCGAGGGGACAGTACAATGAGCAGTTCTTC
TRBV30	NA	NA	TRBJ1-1	CAWSVQGNTEAFF	TGTGCCTGGAGTGTACAGGGAAACACTGAAGCTTTCTTT
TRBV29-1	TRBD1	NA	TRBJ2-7	CSGGQGEGYEQYF	TGCAGCGGAGGACAGGGAGAGGGCTACGAGCAGTACTTC
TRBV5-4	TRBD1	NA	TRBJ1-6	CASSWDRGEISPLHF	TGTGCCAGCAGCTGGGACAGGGGAGAGATTTCACCCCTCCACTTT
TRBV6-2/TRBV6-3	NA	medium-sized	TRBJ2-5	CASIRRQARTQETQYF	TGTGCCAGCATTCGCCGACAGGCCCGTACTCAAGAGACCCAGTACTTC
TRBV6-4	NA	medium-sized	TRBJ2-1	CAGGTESLNEQFF	TGTGCCGGAGGGACAGAATCGCTCAATGAGCAGTTCTTC
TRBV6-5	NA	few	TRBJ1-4	CASKREDSNEKLFF	TGTGCCAGCAAAAGGGAGGACAGTAATGAAAAACTGTTTTTT
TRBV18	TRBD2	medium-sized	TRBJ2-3	CASSLAGSLGDTQYF	TGTGCCAGCTCACTAGCGGGGTCCCTCGGGGATACGCAGTATTTT
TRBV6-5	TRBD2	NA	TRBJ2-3	CASSRGLAGATWDTQYF	TGTGCCAGCAGCCGTGGACTAGCGGGGGCAACTTGGGATACGCAGTATTTT
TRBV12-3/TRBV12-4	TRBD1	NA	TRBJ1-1	CASSTNRGQNEAFF	TGTGCCAGCAGCACGAACAGGGGGCAGAATGAAGCTTTCTTT
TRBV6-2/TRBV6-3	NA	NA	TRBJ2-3	CACGQSADTQYF	TGTGCTTGCGGACAGTCGGCAGATACGCAGTATTTT
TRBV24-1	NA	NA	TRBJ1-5	CATSDSTISNQPQHF	TGTGCCACCAGTGATAGCACGATTAGCAATCAGCCCCAGCATTTT
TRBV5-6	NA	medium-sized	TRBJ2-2	CASSLVQGDTGELFF	TGTGCCAGCAGCTTGGTACAGGGTGACACCGGGGAGCTGTTTTTT
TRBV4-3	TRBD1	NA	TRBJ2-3	CASSQDTGVSDTQYF	TGCGCCAGCAGCCAGGACACAGGGGTTTCAGATACGCAGTATTTT
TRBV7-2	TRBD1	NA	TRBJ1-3	CASSFTGGNTIYF	TGTGCCAGCAGCTTCACAGGGGGGAACACCATATATTTT
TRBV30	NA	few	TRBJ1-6	CAWTVAGPYNSPLHF	TGTGCCTGGACCGTGGCGGGGCCCTATAATTCACCCCTCCACTTT
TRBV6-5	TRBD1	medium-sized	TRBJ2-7	CASSGQGAIYEQYF	TGTGCCAGCAGTGGACAGGGGGCCATCTACGAGCAGTACTTC
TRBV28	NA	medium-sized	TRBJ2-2	CASSLRGTGELFF	TGTGCCAGCAGTTTAAGGGGAACCGGGGAGCTGTTTTTT
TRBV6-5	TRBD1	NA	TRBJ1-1	CASSKLQGALSLNTEAFF	TGTGCCAGCAGTAAACTACAGGGGGCGCTTTCCCTGAACACTGAAGCTTTCTTT